The clone carrying this TCR beta chain was recorded a few times. Its antigen is unknown. These data originate in a study of blood T cells in healthy people across ages. Broader study findings: Unsorted PBMCs ruled out conclusive naive versus antigen-experienced comparison. The study found TCR beta diversity correlated strongly with naive T cell percentage.

The CDR3 spans 13 residues. CDR1 is SGHRS, CDR2 YFSETQ, per germline. V shed 8 bases and J shed 5 bases, with 14 bases lying between them. Those donating, healthy Caucasian individuals from Russia, were aged roughly 6 to 100. The authors ran a second PCR of roughly 6 to 12 cycles using a sample-barcoded 5' primer and a J-beta primer mix. One entry per CDR3 protein, called by TCRdb with MiXCR from the 5' RACE reads. The sample yields more than 700,000 distinct CDR3 sequences, about half seen once. The sample was blood. The TCR was taken from an elderly man in good health. The genes are TRBV5-1 and TRBJ2-1, with a possible D match to TRBD1 (6 bases). The CDR3 DNA sequence: TGCGCCAGTTCCCGGGACACTAACAATGAGCAGTTCTTC. This gives the protein CASSRDTNNEQFF.